The 18 T cell receptor beta chains listed next were all sequenced from one sample in a study of T cell responses to AZD1222 COVID-19 vaccine. Sequenced by immunoSEQ multiplex PCR; TCRdb stores in-frame clones only, minus some. The table includes 100,000 to 150,000 clones, around 92% detected once. The sequences come from peripheral blood, collected on day 0 of AZD1222 vaccination. The receptors shown here come from an adult in good health.

V usage is TRBV4-2 and J usage is TRBJ1-5; maybe TRBD1 (6 bases). Deletions cut 0 bases from V and 4 bases from J, with 10 bases between. Germline assignment: CDR1 LGHNA and CDR2 YNFKEQ. The CDR3 has 15 residues. DNA of the CDR3: TGTGCCAGCAGCCAAGATCAGGGGCGGAATCAGCCCCAGCATTTT. It specifies CASSQDQGRNQPQHF.

This clone was seen once. V and J are TRBV11-2 and TRBJ1-6, with D possibly TRBD1 on 5 matching bases. Per germline, CDR1 SGHAT and CDR2 FQNNGV. The CDR3 totals 15 residues. Trimming took 5 bases from V and 0 from J, leaving 8 bases between them. CDR3 sequence (DNA): TGTGCCAGCAGCCTTAGGGGCTCCTATAATTCACCCCTCCACTTT. Protein: CASSLRGSYNSPLHF.

This clone has ten or more counts. The V and J genes are TRBV19 and TRBJ1-1; tentative D call: TRBD1 (5 bases). The CDR3 spans 12 residues. The germline gives CDR1 LNHDA, CDR2 SQIVND (reference sequence). V lost 3 bases and J 10 bases, leaving 12 bases between the germline ends. The chain's CDR3 is CASSIRQGTAFF. CDR3 nucleotides: TGTGCCAGTAGTATTAGGCAGGGCACAGCTTTCTTT.

This chain joins TRBV7-2 and TRBJ1-4, with D maybe TRBD1 (5 bases). Trimming stripped 2 bases from V and 7 bases from J, with 17 bases between. Germline loops: CDR1 SGHTA, CDR2 FQGNSA. CDR3 length equals 16 residues. Written as DNA, the CDR3 is TGTGCCAGCAGCTTATATGGGGCAGGGTTGGGTGAAAAACTGTTTTTT. Translated, it gives CASSLYGAGLGEKLFF.

The chain links TRBV30 to TRBJ1-1, with 7 bases lining up with TRBD1. Germline assignment: CDR1 GTSNPN and CDR2 SVGIG (reference sequence). This CDR3 is 13 amino acids long. V lost 4 bases, J lost 1 base, and 3 bases stayed unmatched. The CDR3: CAWKTGWNTEAFF. CDR3 sequence (DNA): TGTGCCTGGAAGACAGGGTGGAACACTGAAGCTTTCTTT. The full variable domain, its missing parts supplied by reference TRBV30 and TRBJ1-1, is SQTIHQWPATLVQPVGSPLSLECTVEGTSNPNLYWYRQAAGRGLQLLFYSVGIGQISSEVPQNLSASRPQDRQFILSSKKLLLSDSGFYLCAWKTGWNTEAFFGQGTRLTVV.

This chain connects TRBV28 to TRBJ2-3; 9 bases are a match to TRBD1. The germline V gene has CDR1 MDHEN and CDR2 SYDVKM. V shed 6 bases, J shed 1 base, and the junction held 5 bases outside the gene matches. This CDR3 region has 15 residues. The CDR3 DNA follows: TGTGCCAGCAGCCCACAGGGGGCCGGCACAGATACGCAGTATTTT. Protein product: CASSPQGAGTDTQYF.

The chain is built from TRBV9 and TRBJ2-2; no reliable D call. The V end lost 0 bases, the J end lost 5 bases, and 2 bases lay between the germline ends. Per germline, CDR1 SGDLS and CDR2 YYNGEE. This CDR3 has 12 residues. In DNA, the CDR3 is TGTGCCAGCAGCGTAGTGACCGGGGAGCTGTTTTTT. It yields the protein CASSVVTGELFF. The full variable domain, completed using reference TRBV9 and TRBJ2-2, is DSGVTQTPKHLITATGQRVTLRCSPRSGDLSVYWYQQSLDQGLQFLIQYYNGEERAKGNILERFSAQQFPDLHSELNLSSLELGDSALYFCASSVVTGELFFGEGSRLTVL.

V and J are TRBV7-8 and TRBJ1-1, with TRBD1 matching 10 bases. Trimming cost V 5 bases and J 4 bases; bases outside gene matches: 7. The CDR3 spans 15 residues. The germline V gene encodes CDR1 SGHVS and CDR2 FQNEAQ. In DNA, the CDR3 is TGTGCCAGCAGCCTTAATGGACAGGGGGTCACTGAAGCTTTCTTT. It encodes CASSLNGQGVTEAFF.

This rearrangement joins TRBV16 to TRBJ1-5, with D uncertain. The V gene's germline CDR1 is KGHSY and CDR2 FQNENV. V shed 0 bases and J shed 3 bases, with 9 bases lying between them. The CDR3 loop spans 15 amino acids. The CDR3 here is CASSQSPGLNQPQHF. The DNA of the CDR3 is TGTGCCAGCAGCCAATCCCCAGGTCTCAATCAGCCCCAGCATTTT.

This clone was counted a few times. The CDR3 reads CASLLQGQGADNIQYF. CDR3 DNA sequence: TGTGCCAGCCTCCTCCAGGGGCAGGGGGCGGATAACATTCAGTACTTC. The V and J genes are TRBV7-3 and TRBJ2-4; 8 bases are shared with TRBD1. The V segment lost 8 bases and the J segment 7 bases; nucleotides outside the gene matches: 16. The CDR3 is 16 amino acids. The germline CDR1 and CDR2 sequences are SGHTA and FQGTGA.

The rearrangement joins TRBV19 to TRBJ2-7, with 9 bases matching TRBD2. The CDR3 extends over 14 amino acids. J lost 3 bases, V lost 6 bases, and 6 bases had no gene match. CDR1 and CDR2 (germline): LNHDA, SQIVND (reference sequence). CDR3 in DNA: TGTGCCAGTAGACGGACTAGCGCGGGCTACGAGCAGTACTTC. It is translated as CASRRTSAGYEQYF.

This clone occurred once. The chain carries TRBV15 and TRBJ1-4; D ambiguous. Germline CDR1 and CDR2: LNHNV and YYDKDF (reference sequence). This CDR3 contains 14 residues. Between the trimmed V and J ends, which lost 5 bases and 0 bases, there was a span of 7 bases. The CDR3 DNA follows: TGTGCCACCAGCTGGGCTACAACTAATGAAAAACTGTTTTTT. Translated, it gives CATSWATTNEKLFF.

V usage is TRBV28 and J usage is TRBJ1-2; 8 bases match TRBD1. Germline V gene sequence: CDR1 MDHEN, CDR2 SYDVKM. V lost 4 bases and J lost 4; bases outside the gene matches: 8. This CDR3 has 15 residues. The CDR3 spells CASSSTGEGSYGYTF. The CDR3 DNA is TGTGCCAGCAGTTCGACAGGGGAGGGATCCTATGGCTACACCTTC.

The rearrangement joins TRBV15 to TRBJ1-2; weak D call: TRBD1 (5 bases). Germline V lookup: CDR1 LNHNV, CDR2 YYDKDF (reference sequence). This CDR3 has 16 amino acids. Trimming left V 4 bases short and J 4 bases short, with 19 bases between. Here the CDR3 reads CATSNRGSSAPYGYTF. The CDR3 DNA follows: TGTGCCACCAGCAATCGGGGCTCTTCGGCACCCTATGGCTACACCTTC.

The rearrangement joins TRBV28 to TRBJ1-4; D might be TRBD1 (6 bases). V shed 10 bases and J shed 1 base, with 19 bases lying between them. This CDR3 has 16 amino acids. CDR1 and CDR2 (germline): MDHEN, SYDVKM. For the CDR3, the DNA is TGTGCCACCCTCGTGAACAGGGAAAGAACTAATGAAAAACTGTTTTTT. Translated, it gives CATLVNRERTNEKLFF.

The V and J genes are TRBV4-2 and TRBJ1-5, with D possibly matching TRBD1 (5 bases). Germline assignment: CDR1 LGHNA and CDR2 YNFKEQ. V was pared by 2 bases and J by 8 bases, with 19 bases between. The CDR3 spans 16 residues. CDR3: CASSQTSGTAFEPQHF. CDR3 in DNA: TGTGCCAGCAGCCAAACATCCGGGACGGCCTTCGAGCCCCAGCATTTT.

The chain employs TRBV6-6 and TRBJ1-3; D ambiguous. Trimming cost V 2 bases and J 8 bases, with 10 bases left between them. Per the germline V gene, CDR1 is MNHNY and CDR2 is SVGAGI (reference sequence). The CDR3 has 13 amino acids. CDR3 loop: CASSYPPRDTIYF. The CDR3 DNA reads TGTGCCAGCAGTTACCCCCCCCGGGACACCATATATTTT.

The chain is built from TRBV7-9 and TRBJ2-2; D not certain. The V and J ends lost 4 bases and 8 bases respectively, with 11 bases between them. The CDR3 runs to 13 residues. CDR1 SEHNR and CDR2 FQNEAQ come from the germline V gene (reference sequence). CDR3 DNA sequence: TGTGCCAGCAGCTGGGCCGGTTGGGGGGAGCTGTTTTTT. It translates to CASSWAGWGELFF.